What follows are 15 T cell receptor beta chains derived from one specimen sequenced in a study of cytomegalovirus exposure and HLA in healthy donors. Profiled with immunoSEQ multiplex PCR; TCRdb holds only in-frame clones, not every one. The data contain under 200,000 clones, about 81% of them singletons. Material: PBMCs. Source of these receptors: a woman in her 30s in good health and CMV-seronegative.

Here the CDR3 reads CASSVGGHGYTF. CDR3 nucleotides: TGTGCCAGCAGTGTGGGCGGGCATGGCTACACCTTC. The rearrangement uses TRBV2 and TRBJ1-2, with D unclear. V gave up 4 bases and J gave up 6 bases, with 9 bases separating them. In germline, CDR1 is SNHLY, CDR2 FYNNEI. This CDR3 contains 12 residues.

This chain joins TRBV27 and TRBJ2-5; D is undetermined. Germline CDR1 and CDR2: MNHEY and SMNVEV (reference sequence). CDR3 length equals 10 residues. V was trimmed by 8 bases and J by 7 bases, leaving 8 bases between them. The CDR3 loop is CASRRRTQYF. The CDR3 DNA is TGTGCCAGCCGACGGAGGACCCAGTACTTC.

The J gene is TRBJ1-2, the V gene TRBV29-1; unclear D gene. Germline loops: CDR1 SQVTM, CDR2 ANQGSEA. The CDR3 spans 13 residues. The V end lost 2 bases, the J end lost 5 bases, and 12 bases lay between the germline ends. In DNA form, the CDR3 reads TGCAGCGTTGAATCCGGGAAAGGGTATGGCTACACCTTC. This translates into CSVESGKGYGYTF. Drawing the rest from reference TRBV29-1 and TRBJ1-2, the complete variable domain is SAVISQKPSRDICQRGTSLTIQCQVDSQVTMMFWYRQQPGQSLTLIATANQGSEATYESGFVIDKFPISRPNLTFSTLTVSNMSPEDSSIYLCSVESGKGYGYTFGSGTRLTVV.

The rearrangement links TRBV30 to TRBJ2-5, with TRBD1 matching over 8 bases. Germline V gene sequence: CDR1 GTSNPN, CDR2 SVGIG (reference sequence). There are 16 residues in the CDR3. J was trimmed by 2 bases and V by 0 bases; bases with no gene match: 8. The CDR3 DNA follows: TGTGCCTGGAGTGTACTTCCAGGACAGGGTCAAGAGACCCAGTACTTC. Protein sequence: CAWSVLPGQGQETQYF.

The V call is TRBV30, the J call TRBJ2-1, with D perhaps matching TRBD2 (6 bases). V lost 1 base to trimming and J lost 1 base, with 17 bases between them. Per germline, CDR1 GTSNPN and CDR2 SVGIG (reference sequence). The CDR3 is 17 residues long. CDR3 sequence (DNA): TGTGCCTGGAGTGGGGCTGTCGGGAGAAAATCCTACAATGAGCAGTTCTTC. It encodes CAWSGAVGRKSYNEQFF.

The chain is built from TRBV4-2 and TRBJ2-3, with 9 bases that match TRBD1. Germline V gives CDR1 LGHNA, CDR2 YNFKEQ. The CDR3 sequence is 17 residues long. Trimming cost V 0 bases and J 6 bases; bases outside gene matches: 10. The CDR3 DNA follows: TGTGCCAGCAGCCAAGATCCCGGACAGGGGCAAGTGGATACGCAGTATTTT. It translates to CASSQDPGQGQVDTQYF.

Here the CDR3 reads CASSSRGRDRHSTGQFF. The CDR3 bases are TGTGCCAGCAGCTCCCGAGGCCGGGACAGGCATTCCACGGGACAGTTCTTC. V is TRBV7-2 and J is TRBJ2-1; the match to TRBD1 covers 8 bases. The CDR3 extends over 17 amino acids. J lost 13 bases, V lost 4 bases, and 21 bases had no gene match. CDR1 is SGHTA, CDR2 FQGNSA, per germline.

The chain uses TRBV15 and TRBJ1-5, with a weak D call TRBD1 (6 bases). This CDR3 is 15 amino acids long. V gave up 7 bases and J gave up 2 bases, with 15 bases separating them. Germline values: CDR1 LNHNV, CDR2 YYDKDF (reference sequence). The CDR3, as DNA: TGTGCCACCAACGACAGGTTGGAGGGCAATCAGCCCCAGCATTTT. Protein product: CATNDRLEGNQPQHF.

This chain connects TRBV10-3 to TRBJ1-6, with D hard to call. V lost 2 bases to trimming and J lost 8 bases, with 16 bases between them. CDR1 and CDR2 (germline): ENHRY, SYGVKD. CDR3 length: 16 amino acids. The CDR3 region is CAISEGRIGLDSPLHF. The CDR3 nucleotides are TGTGCCATCAGTGAGGGGAGAATCGGGTTAGATTCACCCCTCCACTTT.

This sequence joins TRBV7-9 and TRBJ2-1, with 7 bases that match TRBD1. Germline CDR1 and CDR2: SEHNR and FQNEAQ (reference sequence). The CDR3 length is 16 residues. Trimming took 7 bases from V and 6 from J; bases not matched to a gene: 15. The CDR3 nucleotides read TGTGCCAGCACTACCTCGTGGGACAGAGCACTCAATGAGCAGTTCTTC. It yields the protein CASTTSWDRALNEQFF.

The chain combines TRBV5-1 with TRBJ2-2; TRBD2 might be the D (6 bases). V lost 4 bases and J 0 bases, leaving 13 bases between the germline ends. The CDR3 has 16 amino acids. Germline V gives CDR1 SGHRS, CDR2 YFSETQ. DNA for the CDR3: TGCGCCAGCAGCCCCAAGGGCGGGGCGAACACCGGGGAGCTGTTTTTT. The encoded protein is CASSPKGGANTGELFF.

This rearrangement joins TRBV6-5 to TRBJ2-7; 7 bases fit TRBD1. Germline CDR1 is MNHEY and CDR2 is SVGAGI. The CDR3 is made up of 13 amino acids. The V gene end was trimmed by 8 bases and the J gene end by 3 bases; junction bases not matched to a gene: 7. The CDR3, as DNA: TGTGCCAGCCGTAACACAGGGGTCTACGAGCAGTACTTC. It codes for CASRNTGVYEQYF.

The chain has TRBV6-5 and TRBJ2-7, with D possibly TRBD2 on 6 matching bases. V dropped 2 bases and J dropped 0 bases, with 11 bases sitting between them. Per the germline V gene, CDR1 is MNHEY and CDR2 is SVGAGI. This CDR3 comprises 15 residues. The CDR3 reads CASSYRDLSSYEQYF. The CDR3 DNA is TGTGCCAGCAGTTACCGGGACTTGAGCTCCTACGAGCAGTACTTC.

There are a few counts of this clone. The chain has TRBV9 and TRBJ1-6; no firm D call. The CDR3 covers 15 residues. Deletions cut 4 bases from V and 6 bases from J, with 14 bases between. CDR1 is SGDLS and CDR2 is YYNGEE in the germline V gene. Written as DNA, the CDR3 is TGTGCCAGCAGCCCCCCGGGGAGAAGTAATTCACCCCTCCACTTT. Protein: CASSPPGRSNSPLHF.

As DNA, the CDR3 is TGTGCCAGCAGCGTCCGGGCTAGCGGGAGCCGGAACATTCAGTACTTC. It encodes CASSVRASGSRNIQYF. The chain employs TRBV9 and TRBJ2-4; TRBD2 agrees at 10 bases. J lost 7 bases, V lost 2 bases, and 9 bases had no gene match. The germline CDR1 and CDR2 sequences are SGDLS and YYNGEE. This CDR3 is built from 16 residues.